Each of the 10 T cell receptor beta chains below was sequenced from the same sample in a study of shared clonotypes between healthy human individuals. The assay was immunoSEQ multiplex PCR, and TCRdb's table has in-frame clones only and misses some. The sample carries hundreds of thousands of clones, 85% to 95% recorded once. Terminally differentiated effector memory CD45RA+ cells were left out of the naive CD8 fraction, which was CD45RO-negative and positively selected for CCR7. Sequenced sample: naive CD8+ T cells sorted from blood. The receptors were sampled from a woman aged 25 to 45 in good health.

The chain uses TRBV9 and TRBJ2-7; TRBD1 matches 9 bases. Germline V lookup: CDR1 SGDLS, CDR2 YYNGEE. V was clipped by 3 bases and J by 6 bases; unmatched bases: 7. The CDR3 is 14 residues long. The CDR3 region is CASSGRTGASEQYF. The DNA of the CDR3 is TGTGCCAGCAGCGGACGGACAGGGGCTAGCGAGCAGTACTTC. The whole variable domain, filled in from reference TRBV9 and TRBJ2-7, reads DSGVTQTPKHLITATGQRVTLRCSPRSGDLSVYWYQQSLDQGLQFLIQYYNGEERAKGNILERFSAQQFPDLHSELNLSSLELGDSALYFCASSGRTGASEQYFGPGTRLTVT.

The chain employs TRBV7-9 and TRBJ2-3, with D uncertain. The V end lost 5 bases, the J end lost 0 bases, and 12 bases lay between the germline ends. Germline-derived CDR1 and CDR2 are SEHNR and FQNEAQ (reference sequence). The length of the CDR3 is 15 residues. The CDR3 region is CASSPASVSTDTQYF. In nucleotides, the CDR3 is TGTGCCAGCAGCCCAGCGAGTGTTAGCACAGATACGCAGTATTTT.

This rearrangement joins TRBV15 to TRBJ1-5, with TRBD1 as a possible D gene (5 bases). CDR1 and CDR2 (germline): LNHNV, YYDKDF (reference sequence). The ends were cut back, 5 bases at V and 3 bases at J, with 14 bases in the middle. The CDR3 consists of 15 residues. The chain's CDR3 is CATSYSREVNQPQHF. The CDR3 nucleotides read TGTGCCACCAGCTACTCCAGGGAGGTCAATCAGCCCCAGCATTTT.

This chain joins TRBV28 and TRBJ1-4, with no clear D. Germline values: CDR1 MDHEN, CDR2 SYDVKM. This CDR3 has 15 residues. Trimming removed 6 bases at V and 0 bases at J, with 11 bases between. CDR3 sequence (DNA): TGTGCCAGCAGCGAAAAGACCCCAACTAATGAAAAACTGTTTTTT. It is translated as CASSEKTPTNEKLFF.

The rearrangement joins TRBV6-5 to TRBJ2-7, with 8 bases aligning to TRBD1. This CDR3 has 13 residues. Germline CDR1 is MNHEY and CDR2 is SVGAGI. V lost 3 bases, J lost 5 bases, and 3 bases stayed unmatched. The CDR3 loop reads CASSYDRGHEQYF. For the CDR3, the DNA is TGTGCCAGCAGTTATGACAGGGGCCACGAGCAGTACTTC.

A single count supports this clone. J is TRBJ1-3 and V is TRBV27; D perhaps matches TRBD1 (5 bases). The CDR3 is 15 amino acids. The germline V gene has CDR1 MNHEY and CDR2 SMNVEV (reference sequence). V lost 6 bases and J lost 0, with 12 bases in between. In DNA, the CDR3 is TGTGCCAGCAGCCCAGGGTTCTCCTCTGGAAACACCATATATTTT. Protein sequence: CASSPGFSSGNTIYF.

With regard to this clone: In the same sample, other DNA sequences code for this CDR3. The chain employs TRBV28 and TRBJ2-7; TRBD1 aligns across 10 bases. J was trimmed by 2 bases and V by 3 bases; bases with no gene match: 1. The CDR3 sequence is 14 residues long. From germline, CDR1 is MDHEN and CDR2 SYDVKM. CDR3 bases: TGTGCCAGCAGTTTGACAGGGGGCCCCTACGAGCAGTACTTC. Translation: CASSLTGGPYEQYF.

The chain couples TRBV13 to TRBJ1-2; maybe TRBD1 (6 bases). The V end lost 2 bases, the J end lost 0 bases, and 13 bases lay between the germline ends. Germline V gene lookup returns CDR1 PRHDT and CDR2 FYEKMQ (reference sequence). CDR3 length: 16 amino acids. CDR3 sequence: CASSLHPGTSNYGYTF. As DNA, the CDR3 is TGTGCCAGCAGCTTACACCCCGGGACATCTAACTATGGCTACACCTTC.

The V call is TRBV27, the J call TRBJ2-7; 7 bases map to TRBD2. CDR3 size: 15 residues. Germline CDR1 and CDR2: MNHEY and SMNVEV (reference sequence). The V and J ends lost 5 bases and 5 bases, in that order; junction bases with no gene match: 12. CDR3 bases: TGTGCCAGCAGTACAGCAAGCGGGGCCTGGGACGAGCAGTACTTC. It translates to CASSTASGAWDEQYF.

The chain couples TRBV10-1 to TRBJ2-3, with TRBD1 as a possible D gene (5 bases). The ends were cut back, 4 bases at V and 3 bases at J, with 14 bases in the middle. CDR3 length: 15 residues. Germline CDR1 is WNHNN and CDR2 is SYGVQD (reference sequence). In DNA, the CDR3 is TGCGCCAGCAGTGGTCTCAGGGTGGGAACAGATACGCAGTATTTT. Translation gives CASSGLRVGTDTQYF.